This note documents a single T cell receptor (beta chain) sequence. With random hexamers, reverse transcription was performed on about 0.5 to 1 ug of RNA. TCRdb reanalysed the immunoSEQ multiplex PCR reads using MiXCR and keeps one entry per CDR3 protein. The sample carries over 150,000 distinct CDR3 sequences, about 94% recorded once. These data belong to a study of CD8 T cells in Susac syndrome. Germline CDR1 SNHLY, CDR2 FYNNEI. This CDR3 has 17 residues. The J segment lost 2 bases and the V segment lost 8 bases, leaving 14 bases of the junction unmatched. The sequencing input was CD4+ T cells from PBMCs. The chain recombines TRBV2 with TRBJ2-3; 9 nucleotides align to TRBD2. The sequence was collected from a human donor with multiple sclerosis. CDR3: CASAGTLAGIDTDTQYF. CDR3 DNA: TGTGCCAGCGCAGGGACCCTAGCGGGGATAGACACAGATACGCAGTATTTT.